This T cell receptor beta chain was captured in a study of cytomegalovirus exposure and HLA in healthy donors. In the study overall: Earlier work reported about 110 million unique TCR beta sequences from 150 million to 200 million T cells.

This clone was seen only a few times. As yet, its antigen is unknown. Study-wide results and limits: The analysis excluded some indistinguishable V segments, including TRBV6-2 and TRBV6-3. Cytomegalovirus status was reportedly diagnosed by the classifier with high specificity and sensitivity.

With 60 Vbeta and 13 Jbeta primers, the PCR was carried out. Sequenced by immunoSEQ multiplex PCR; TCRdb stores in-frame clones only, minus some. The profile shows about 140,000 clones, 82% of them singletons. Deletions cut 1 base from V and 8 bases from J, with 8 bases between. From germline, CDR1 is SEHNR and CDR2 FQNEAQ (reference sequence). The CDR3 extends over 12 amino acids. The TCR comes from a woman aged 40 to 49 in good health and CMV-seronegative. Material: PBMCs. The chain joins TRBV7-9 to TRBJ1-2; the D gene is possibly TRBD1 (5 bases). CDR3 region: CASSLDRMGYTF. DNA for the CDR3: TGTGCCAGCAGCTTAGACAGGATGGGCTACACCTTC.